Many counts were recorded for the clone carrying this TCR beta chain. Its antigen is as yet unknown. During its preparation, the TCRbeta library received unique molecular identifiers. TCRdb fed the PCR reads into MiXCR, producing one record per CDR3 protein. Among 17,000 or so distinct CDR3 sequences listed, about an eighth were seen once. This specimen belongs to a study of T-cell reconstitution after alpha-beta-depleted transplantation in children. The study, taken as a whole, reports: Among T cells one year after transplant, newly produced cells accounted for most counts and diversity. It was reported that alpha-beta T cells came from several hundred expanded graft clones (about two months after transplant). High day-60 TCRbeta diversity in some patients came from surviving recipient T cells and thymic progenitors.

Per the germline V gene, CDR1 is MDHEN and CDR2 is SYDVKM. V lost 4 bases, J lost 0 bases, and 7 bases lay in between. The CDR3 has 14 amino acids. The sample consisted of PBMCs, mostly from graft donor cells, taken 180 days after TCRalphabeta/CD19-depleted stem cell transplant. This clonotype was sampled from a boy under two years old who had a stem cell transplant for Wiskott-Aldrich syndrome, so the T cells may come from the graft donor. The rearrangement joins TRBV28 to TRBJ1-3; D is unclear. CDR3 DNA sequence: TGTGCCAGCAGTTCCGTCAGCTCTGGAAACACCATATATTTT. It encodes CASSSVSSGNTIYF.